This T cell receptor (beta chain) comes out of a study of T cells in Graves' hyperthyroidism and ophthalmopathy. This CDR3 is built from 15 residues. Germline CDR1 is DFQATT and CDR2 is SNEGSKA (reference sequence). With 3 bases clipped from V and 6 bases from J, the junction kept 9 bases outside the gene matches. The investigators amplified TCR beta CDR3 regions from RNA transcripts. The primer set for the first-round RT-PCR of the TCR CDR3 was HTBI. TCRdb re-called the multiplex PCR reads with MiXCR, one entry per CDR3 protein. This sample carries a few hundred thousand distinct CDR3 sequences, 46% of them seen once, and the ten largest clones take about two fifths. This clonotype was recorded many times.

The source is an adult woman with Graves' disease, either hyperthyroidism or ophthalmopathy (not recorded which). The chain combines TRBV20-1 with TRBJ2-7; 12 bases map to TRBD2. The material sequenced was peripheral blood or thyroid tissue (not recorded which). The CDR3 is CSARELAGGGLEQYF. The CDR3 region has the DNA TGCAGTGCTAGGGAACTAGCGGGGGGAGGGCTCGAGCAGTACTTC.